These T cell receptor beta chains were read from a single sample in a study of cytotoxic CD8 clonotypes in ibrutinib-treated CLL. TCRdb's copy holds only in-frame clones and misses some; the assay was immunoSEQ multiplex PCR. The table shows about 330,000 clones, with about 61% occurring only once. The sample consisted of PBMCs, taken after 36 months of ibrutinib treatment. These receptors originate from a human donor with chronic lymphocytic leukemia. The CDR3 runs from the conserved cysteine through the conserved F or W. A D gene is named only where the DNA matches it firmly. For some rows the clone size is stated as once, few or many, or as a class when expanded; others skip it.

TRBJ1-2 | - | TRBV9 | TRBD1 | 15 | TGTGCCAGCACCACGCCCGGACAGGGACTAGGAGGCTACACCTTC | CASTTPGQGLGGYTF
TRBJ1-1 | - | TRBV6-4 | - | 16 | TGTGCCAGCAGTGAGACCTGGAACTCGCGTAACACTGAAGCTTTCTTT | CASSETWNSRNTEAFF
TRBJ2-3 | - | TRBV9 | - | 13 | TGTGCCAGCAGCGTACAGGGTGTAGATACGCAGTATTTT | CASSVQGVDTQYF
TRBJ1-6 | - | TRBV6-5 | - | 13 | TGTGCCAGCAGTTACGGGGTAACGTCACCCCTCCACTTT | CASSYGVTSPLHF
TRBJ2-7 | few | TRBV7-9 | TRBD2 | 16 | TGTGCCAGCAGCCTCGATTTAGCGGGAGTTCTACACGAGCAGTACTTC | CASSLDLAGVLHEQYF
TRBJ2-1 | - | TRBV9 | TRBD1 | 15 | TGTGCCAGCAGCGTGGGGGACAGGGGTGACAATGAGCAGTTCTTC | CASSVGDRGDNEQFF
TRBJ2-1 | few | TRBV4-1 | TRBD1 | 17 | TGCGCCAGCAGCTATTCCACAGGGGGCGCCGCCTACAATGAGCAGTTCTTC | CASSYSTGGAAYNEQFF
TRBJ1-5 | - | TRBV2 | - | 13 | TGTGCCAGTAAAAGGCCCAGCAATCAGCCCCAGCATTTT | CASKRPSNQPQHF
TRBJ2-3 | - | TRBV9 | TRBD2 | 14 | TGTGCCAGCAGCGTATCTAGCGGGGTAGATACGCAGTATTTT | CASSVSSGVDTQYF
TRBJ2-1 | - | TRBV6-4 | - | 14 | TGTGCCAGCAGTGTTGCGACAGGCCCCAATGAGCAGTTCTTC | CASSVATGPNEQFF
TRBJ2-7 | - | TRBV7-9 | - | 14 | TGTGCCAGCACTTTTGTCGGGGGAATAGGCGAGCAGTACTTC | CASTFVGGIGEQYF
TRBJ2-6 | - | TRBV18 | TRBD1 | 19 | TGTGCCAGCTCACCGTATGCGGGACAGGGGATATTTGGGGCCAACGTCCTGACTTTC | CASSPYAGQGIFGANVLTF
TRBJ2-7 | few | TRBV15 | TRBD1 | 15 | TGTGCCACCAGCAGAGCCGACAGGGGTCCTTGGCAGCAGTACTTC | CATSRADRGPWQQYF
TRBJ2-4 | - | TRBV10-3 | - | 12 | TGTGCCACAAGACCCGACTTAGGAATTCAGTACTTC | CATRPDLGIQYF
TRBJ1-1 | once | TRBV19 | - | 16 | TGTGCCAGTACCATCAGGGCGGTAGGGGGACACACTGAAGCTTTCTTT | CASTIRAVGGHTEAFF
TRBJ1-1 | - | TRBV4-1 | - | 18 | TGCGCCAGCAGCCAAAGGTTGGTGGCTAAAAGAGGTGCCACTGAAGCTTTCTTT | CASSQRLVAKRGATEAFF
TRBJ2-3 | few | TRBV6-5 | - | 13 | TGTGCCAGCAGAACAGACTACACAGATACGCAGTATTTT | CASRTDYTDTQYF
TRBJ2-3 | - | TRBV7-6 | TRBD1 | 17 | TGTGCCAGCAGCCTATTACCGGGACAGGGGGTTATAGATACGCAGTATTTT | CASSLLPGQGVIDTQYF
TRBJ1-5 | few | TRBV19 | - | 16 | TGTGCCAGTAGAATCTCCGGACGACAGCTTTATCAGCCCCAGCATTTT | CASRISGRQLYQPQHF
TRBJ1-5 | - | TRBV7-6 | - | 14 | TGTGCCAGCAGCTTAGGGGCGCACAATCAGCCCCAGCATTTT | CASSLGAHNQPQHF
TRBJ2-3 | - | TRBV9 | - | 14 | TGTGCCAGCAGCGTTTGGGGTCCCACAGATACGCAGTATTTT | CASSVWGPTDTQYF
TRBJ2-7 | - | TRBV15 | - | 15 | TGTGCCACCAGCAGAGAGGTGACCGAAGCCTACGAGCAGTACTTC | CATSREVTEAYEQYF
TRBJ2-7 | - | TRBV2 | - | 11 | TGTGCCAGCAGTGAACAGGCACATGAGTACTTC | CASSEQAHEYF
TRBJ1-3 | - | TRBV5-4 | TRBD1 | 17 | TGTGCCAGCAGCTTGGGGACAGGGCTGGACTCTGGAAACACCATATATTTT | CASSLGTGLDSGNTIYF
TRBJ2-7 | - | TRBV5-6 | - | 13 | TGTGCCAGCAGGGACCTACAGAGCTACGAGCAGTACTTC | CASRDLQSYEQYF
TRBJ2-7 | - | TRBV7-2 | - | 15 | TGTGCCAGCAGCTACACACGGGACACAGACTACGAGCAGTACTTC | CASSYTRDTDYEQYF
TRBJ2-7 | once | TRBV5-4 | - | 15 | TGTGCCAGCAGCCTGTACGGGACTCCGGCGCACGAGCAGTACTTC | CASSLYGTPAHEQYF
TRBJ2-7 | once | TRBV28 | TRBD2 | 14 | TGTGCCAGCAGCCCGGGACTAGCCGGCTACGAGCAGTACTTC | CASSPGLAGYEQYF
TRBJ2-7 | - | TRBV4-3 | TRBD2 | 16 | TGCGCCAGCAGCCAAGATGGCGGGGGACGAAGCTACGAGCAGTACTTC | CASSQDGGGRSYEQYF
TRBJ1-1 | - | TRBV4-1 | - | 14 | TGCGCCAGCACCCCGGGGTGGGATTACACTGAAGCTTTCTTT | CASTPGWDYTEAFF
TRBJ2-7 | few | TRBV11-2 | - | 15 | TGTGCCAGCAGCTTTGCTAGATACCGCTCCTACGAGCAGTACTTC | CASSFARYRSYEQYF
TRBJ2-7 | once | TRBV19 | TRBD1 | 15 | TGTGCCAGTACCAGGACAGGGGAAAACTCCTACGAGCAGTACTTC | CASTRTGENSYEQYF
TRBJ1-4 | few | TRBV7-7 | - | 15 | TGTGCCAGCAGCTTAATGCCGGGGGCCAATGAAAAACTGTTTTTT | CASSLMPGANEKLFF
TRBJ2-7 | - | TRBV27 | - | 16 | TGTGCCAGCAGTTATCCGCCGGGACACATGGGCTACGAGCAGTACTTC | CASSYPPGHMGYEQYF
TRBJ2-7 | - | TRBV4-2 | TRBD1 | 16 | TGTGCCAGCAGCCTCCGTACGGGACAGGGTGCCTACGAGCAGTACTTC | CASSLRTGQGAYEQYF
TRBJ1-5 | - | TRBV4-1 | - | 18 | TGCGCCAGCAGCCAAGATCCTGACAGCAAAGTTGGCAATCAGCCCCAGCATTTT | CASSQDPDSKVGNQPQHF
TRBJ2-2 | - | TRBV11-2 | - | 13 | TGTGCCAGCAGCTCCTTAAGGACGATAGAGCTGTTTTTT | CASSSLRTIELFF
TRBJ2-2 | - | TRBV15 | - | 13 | TGTGCCACCAGCAAGCTCGGCACCGGGGAGCTGTTTTTT | CATSKLGTGELFF
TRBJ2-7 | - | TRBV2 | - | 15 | TGTGCCAGCAGTGATCCTTTGAGGGATCGCTACGAGCAGTACTTC | CASSDPLRDRYEQYF